A selection of T cell receptor beta chains follows, all from one sample in a study of regulatory T cells in long-lasting Graves disease. TCRdb called the multiplex PCR reads again in MiXCR, with one record for every CDR3 protein. This sample has 420,000 or so distinct CDR3 sequences, with 16% found just once. These data also featured in a second study, about T cells in Graves' hyperthyroidism and ophthalmopathy.

The source was peripheral blood mononuclear cells (PBMCs), collected at new diagnosis, from a patient treated with antithyroid drugs. Every receptor here comes from a woman aged 18 to 35 with Graves disease. Both conserved end residues are part of each CDR3. Fields, in order: CDR3 length, J gene, clone size, V gene, D gene, CDR3 protein, CDR3 DNA. D genes are given only for firm matches. A row's size may be missing; if present it is once, few, many or a size class.

>15|TRBJ2-5|few|TRBV18|.
CASSRDTIKGETQYF
TGTGCCAGCTCCCGGGACACGATTAAGGGAGAGACCCAGTACTTC
>15|TRBJ1-2|many|TRBV28|TRBD1
CASTQRTGVNYGYTF
TGTGCCAGCACCCAACGGACAGGGGTTAACTATGGCTACACCTTC
>17|TRBJ1-1|many|TRBV3-1|TRBD1
CASSQRQGAPMNTEAFF
TGTGCCAGCAGCCAGAGACAGGGGGCCCCAATGAACACTGAAGCTTTCTTT
>17|TRBJ1-3|few|TRBV25-1|.
CASSEYPGRSSGNTIYF
TGTGCCAGCAGTGAATATCCTGGACGAAGCTCTGGAAACACCATATATTTT
>14|TRBJ2-3|many|TRBV11-2|.
CASSLFRPPDTQYF
TGTGCCAGCAGCCTCTTCCGCCCCCCAGATACGCAGTATTTT
>13|TRBJ2-5|.|TRBV7-2|TRBD2
CASSFTSGETQYF
TGTGCCAGCAGCTTTACTAGCGGGGAGACCCAGTACTTC
>14|TRBJ2-7|few|TRBV28|.
CASSLQGLTNEQYF
TGTGCCAGCAGTTTACAGGGGCTCACTAACGAGCAGTACTTC
>15|TRBJ2-3|many|TRBV11-2|TRBD2
CASSFAGGGPDTQYF
TGTGCCAGCAGCTTCGCGGGAGGGGGGCCAGATACGCAGTATTTT
>13|TRBJ1-5|few|TRBV5-1|.
CASSIDSNQPQHF
TGCGCCAGCAGCATCGATAGCAATCAGCCCCAGCATTTT
>17|TRBJ2-5|many|TRBV6-1|.
CASSDPPGTRRQETQYF
TGTGCCAGCAGTGACCCCCCAGGGACACGACGGCAAGAGACCCAGTACTTC
>14|TRBJ2-7|.|TRBV20-1|.
CSAKEANSAYEQYF
TGCAGTGCTAAAGAGGCCAATTCCGCCTACGAGCAGTACTTC
>13|TRBJ2-7|.|TRBV30|TRBD2
CACKPGLAYEQYF
TGTGCCTGCAAACCGGGACTAGCGTACGAGCAGTACTTC
>15|TRBJ1-1|few|TRBV28|TRBD1
CASSLLGQGVTEAFF
TGTGCCAGCAGTTTATTGGGACAGGGGGTCACTGAAGCTTTCTTT
>14|TRBJ2-1|many|TRBV7-2|.
CASSQDPWGNEQFF
TGTGCCAGCAGCCAAGACCCCTGGGGCAATGAGCAGTTCTTC
>18|TRBJ2-5|few|TRBV24-1|TRBD1
CATSPRLGQGVKSGTQYF
TGTGCCACCAGCCCACGGCTAGGACAGGGGGTAAAAAGTGGGACCCAGTACTTC
>16|TRBJ2-5|many|TRBV7-2|TRBD1
CASSVSTGGLREAQYF
TGTGCCAGCAGCGTATCGACAGGGGGGCTAAGAGAGGCCCAGTACTTC
>16|TRBJ1-6|few|TRBV15|.
CATSRDPTVLSGPLHF
TGTGCCACCAGCAGAGATCCAACAGTGTTATCTGGACCCCTCCACTTT
>13|TRBJ1-2|many|TRBV7-2|.
CASSPTGGQGCTF
TGTGCCAGCAGCCCAACCGGCGGGCAGGGGTGCACCTTC
>16|TRBJ2-2|many|TRBV7-9|.
CASSLGPDTNTGELFF
TGTGCCAGCAGCTTAGGCCCGGATACGAACACCGGGGAGCTGTTTTTT
>12|TRBJ1-2|many|TRBV2|.
CASGAGNYGYTF
TGTGCCAGCGGGGCAGGGAATTATGGCTACACCTTC
>13|TRBJ2-2|many|TRBV12-5|.
CASGKHNTGELFF
TGTGCTAGTGGTAAGCACAACACCGGGGAGCTGTTTTTT
>14|TRBJ2-7|.|TRBV27|.
CASSLGASDYEQYF
TGTGCCAGCAGTTTAGGGGCTAGCGACTACGAGCAGTACTTC
>14|TRBJ1-1|few|TRBV13|.
CASSFMTGPVEAFF
TGTGCCAGCAGTTTTATGACAGGTCCGGTTGAAGCTTTCTTT
>14|TRBJ2-1|many|TRBV15|.
CATSGTGSYNEQFF
TGTGCCACCAGCGGTACGGGCTCCTACAATGAGCAGTTCTTC
>15|TRBJ2-5|.|TRBV5-1|TRBD1
CASSGGTGLQEAQYF
TGCGCCAGCAGCGGAGGGACAGGACTACAAGAGGCCCAGTACTTC
>15|TRBJ2-7|.|TRBV14|TRBD2
CASSPWTSGSGEQYF
TGTGCCAGCAGCCCCTGGACTAGCGGGAGTGGCGAGCAGTACTTC
>13|TRBJ2-7|.|TRBV7-9|.
CASSLKGFYEQYF
TGTGCCAGCAGCTTAAAGGGATTTTACGAGCAGTACTTC
>15|TRBJ2-3|many|TRBV4-3|TRBD2
CASSQSGSSADTQYF
TGCGCCAGCAGTCAAAGCGGGAGTAGCGCAGATACGCAGTATTTT
>19|TRBJ2-7|many|TRBV6-2/TRBV6-3|TRBD2
CASSYSPTSGRYLSYEQYF
TGTGCCAGCAGTTACTCGCCGACTAGCGGGAGGTATCTCTCCTACGAGCAGTACTTC
>15|TRBJ2-7|few|TRBV5-1|TRBD1
CASSFGDSKAYEQYF
TGCGCCAGCAGCTTCGGGGACAGCAAGGCTTACGAGCAGTACTTC
>15|TRBJ2-3|many|TRBV27|.
CASSLFRGSTDTQYF
TGTGCCAGCAGTTTATTTAGGGGGAGCACAGATACGCAGTATTTT
>15|TRBJ2-1|few|TRBV24-1|.
CATNDISGKYNEQFF
TGTGCCACCAATGATATTAGCGGAAAGTACAATGAGCAGTTCTTC
>18|TRBJ2-3|.|TRBV29-1|TRBD2
CSVPGTSGRAGSPDTQYF
TGCAGCGTACCCGGGACTAGCGGGAGGGCCGGGAGTCCAGATACGCAGTATTTT
>15|TRBJ2-5|many|TRBV28|.
CASTSNREDQETQYF
TGTGCCAGCACCTCTAACAGGGAAGATCAAGAGACCCAGTACTTC
>13|TRBJ1-2|many|TRBV6-1|.
CASSDHADYGYTF
TGTGCCAGCAGTGATCACGCGGACTATGGCTACACCTTC
>14|TRBJ2-5|many|TRBV29-1|TRBD2
CSVEVGTSRETQYF
TGCAGCGTTGAAGTAGGGACTAGCCGGGAGACCCAGTACTTC
>13|TRBJ2-1|many|TRBV11-2|TRBD2
CASSVGLVNEQFF
TGTGCCAGCAGCGTGGGACTAGTGAATGAGCAGTTCTTC
>15|TRBJ1-5|many|TRBV4-3|.
CASSQEDGTNQPQHF
TGCGCCAGCAGCCAAGAGGACGGGACCAATCAGCCCCAGCATTTT
>17|TRBJ2-3|.|TRBV4-3|TRBD2
CASSQGPLTSGTDTQYF
TGCGCCAGCAGCCAAGGCCCTCTGACTAGCGGCACAGATACGCAGTATTTT
>15|TRBJ2-1|many|TRBV11-2|.
CASSLERDVYNEQFF
TGTGCCAGCAGCTTAGAGCGGGACGTTTACAATGAGCAGTTCTTC
>13|TRBJ1-1|many|TRBV28|.
CASSSAMNTEAFF
TGTGCCAGCTCATCAGCCATGAACACTGAAGCTTTCTTT
>15|TRBJ2-3|many|TRBV12-3/TRBV12-4|.
CASSLLASRIDTQYF
TGTGCCAGCAGTTTACTAGCGTCCCGGATAGATACGCAGTATTTT
>15|TRBJ2-1|few|TRBV5-4|TRBD2
CASSSRLAGGGEQFF
TGTGCCAGCAGCTCCCGACTAGCGGGAGGGGGTGAGCAGTTCTTC
>15|TRBJ1-2|many|TRBV28|.
CASHPNLVGPYGYTF
TGTGCCAGCCACCCAAACTTAGTGGGCCCCTATGGCTACACCTTC
>13|TRBJ2-7|many|TRBV2|.
CASSSGTFPEQYF
TGTGCCAGCAGTTCCGGGACTTTTCCCGAGCAGTACTTC